This T cell receptor beta chain was sequenced during a study of blood T cell repertoires in COVID-19. Looking at the study overall: PBMCs, B-cell-depleted T cells, or T cells provided the cDNA or gDNA that made up the material.

Methods used by the authors: Quantification of nucleated cells was approximated via reference gene primer amplification. Here immunoSEQ multiplex PCR was the method, and the copy in TCRdb shows in-frame clones only, minus some. V and J calls and clone size come straight from that table; D and trimming were deduced from the DNA. The repertoire consists of 150,000 to 200,000 clones, with under 85% occurring once and the leading ten covering 9.8%. CDR3 length: 14 amino acids. The germline gives CDR1 SGHTA, CDR2 FQGTGA. The germline V and J ends were trimmed by 0 bases and 6 bases, with 11 bases remaining between them. This clone was found many times.

The material sequenced was peripheral blood. The origin of this receptor is a woman of 80 years or more with acute or convalescent COVID-19. This sequence joins TRBV7-3 and TRBJ2-5; D is undetermined. CDR3 residues: CASSLTSLDKTQYF. DNA of the CDR3: TGTGCCAGCAGCTTAACTAGCCTAGATAAGACCCAGTACTTC.